The rows below give T cell receptor beta chains drawn from one sample of a study of neoadjuvant anti-PD-1 for oral cavity cancer. TCRdb keeps only in-frame clones here, not all; method: immunoSEQ multiplex PCR. Of 60,000 to 80,000 clones in the sample, around 80% were seen once. This specimen was PBMCs, taken before nivolumab (anti-PD-1) treatment. These receptor sequences come from a person aged 35-79 years with oral cavity squamous cell carcinoma. The conserved cysteine and the conserved F or W are not part of the CDR3 here. The order of the fields is V gene, J gene, CDR3 protein.

TRBV27	TRBJ2-7	ASSLGPGTQEQY
TRBV5-1	TRBJ2-7	ASSSTGTSGIYEQY
TRBV19	TRBJ1-6	ASSHRASPLH
TRBV27	TRBJ1-1	ASSSPRTPEAF
TRBV30	TRBJ1-1	AWSKEGVRGEAF
TRBV28	TRBJ1-2	ASREGQGGYGYT
TRBV5-6	TRBJ1-1	ASSKGSRFRAEAF
TRBV9	TRBJ2-1	ASSPRPVGNEQF
TRBV9	TRBJ2-2	ASSVKGVGELF
TRBV7-2	TRBJ2-1	ASSLPPNNEQF
TRBV11-2	TRBJ1-5	ASSLGRGKKNQPQH
TRBV5-1	TRBJ2-1	ASSPRTSGGASSYNEQF
TRBV27	TRBJ1-5	ASSLSSRGGNQPQH
TRBV5-1	TRBJ2-5	ASRAGTGSETQY
TRBV2	TRBJ2-3	ASRATRPDTQY
TRBV7-3	TRBJ2-1	ASSSGAGEQF
TRBV5-1	TRBJ2-5	ASRAGRLGETQY
TRBV4-1	TRBJ2-7	ASSQDRSTYEQY
TRBV7-3	TRBJ2-2	ASSLQEAGELF
TRBV9	TRBJ1-1	ASSAEGGGGTEAF
TRBV10-1	TRBJ1-1	ASNRDRGLGEAF
TRBV7-6	TRBJ2-2	ASSLEGVFGTGELF
TRBV2	TRBJ2-7	AGGGQRSKEY
TRBV18	TRBJ1-5	ASSPLRQGGNQPQH
TRBV6-4	TRBJ2-2	ASSVLAGDTGELF
TRBV7-9	TRBJ1-6	ASSLGSLSPLH